The 31 T cell receptor beta chains below come from one sample, sequenced in a study of CD8 T cells in ankylosing spondylitis (dated by TCRdb to about 2017). On the study overall, not on this receptor specifically: A TCR beta motif made up of about eight highly homologous amino acid variants appeared to be characteristic of blood from ankylosing spondylitis patients.

Library method: 5' RACE. TCRdb lists the instrument as Illumina HiSeq 2500. TCRdb trimmed the raw reads at Q25, called clones with MiXCR and kept productive beta chains. Identical CDR3 protein sequences are pooled into one entry, listed with their most common genes and DNA. This sample comprises 750,000 to 850,000 distinct CDR3 sequences, 10% to 15% of them detected only once. The ten most abundant clones make up about 0.5% of the sample. Antigen specificity for these receptors is unknown. Material for sequencing was blood, either unsorted or a sorted T cell fraction (not recorded which). The receptors here all came from a male donor with ankylosing spondylitis.

This clonotype was counted a few times. CDR3 sequence reads: CASSLTPASTEAFF. In DNA, the CDR3 is TGTGCCAGCAGCCTAACTCCGGCTAGCACTGAAGCTTTCTTT. The rearrangement joins TRBV7-2 to TRBJ1-1; D not certain. The CDR3 is made up of 14 amino acids. CDR1 is SGHTA, CDR2 FQGNSA, per germline. The V end was cut by 5 bases, the J end by 4 bases, with 14 bases between.

In its sample, this clonotype was seen a few times. The CDR3 DNA follows: TGCAGTGCTAGATTTACCGAGAACACCGGGGAGCTGTTTTTT. This codes for CSARFTENTGELFF. The rearrangement links TRBV20-1 to TRBJ2-2; D gene uncertain. CDR1 is DFQATT and CDR2 is SNEGSKA in the germline V gene (reference sequence). With 2 bases removed from V and 1 base from J, the gap between germline ends came to 8 bases. This CDR3 is built from 14 residues.

The chain recombines TRBV7-9 with TRBJ2-2, with 7 bases lining up with TRBD1. This CDR3 comprises 16 residues. The V gene end was trimmed by 3 bases and the J gene end by 2 bases; junction bases not matched to a gene: 6. CDR1 is SEHNR, CDR2 FQNEAQ, per germline (reference sequence). In DNA form, the CDR3 reads TGTGCCAGCAGCTTTGATCCAGGGGGAAACACCGGGGAGCTGTTTTTT. Protein: CASSFDPGGNTGELFF. The full variable domain, rest sourced from reference TRBV7-9 and TRBJ2-2, is DTGVSQNPRHKITKRGQNVTFRCDPISEHNRLYWYRQTLGQGPEFLTYFQNEAQLEKSRLLSDRFSAERPKGSFSTLEIQRTEQGDSAMYLCASSFDPGGNTGELFFGEGSRLTVL.

This clonotype has ten or more counts. V usage is TRBV29-1 and J usage is TRBJ2-7; D ambiguous. Germline CDR1 reads SQVTM; CDR2 reads ANQGSEA. The CDR3 contains 11 residues. V shed 1 base and J shed 6 bases, with 7 bases lying between them. Here the CDR3 reads CSVEVNGEQYF. In DNA form, the CDR3 reads TGCAGCGTTGAAGTGAACGGCGAGCAGTACTTC.

This clonotype was detected only a few times. The CDR3 is CSARDFRKREKNEQFF. CDR3 coding DNA: TGCAGTGCTAGAGATTTCAGAAAGCGGGAAAAGAATGAGCAGTTCTTC. V gene TRBV20-1 combines with J gene TRBJ2-1; 7 bases map to TRBD2. Germline V gene lookup returns CDR1 DFQATT and CDR2 SNEGSKA (reference sequence). Unmatched junction bases numbered 12, after V lost 0 bases and J lost 7 bases. This CDR3 has 16 amino acids.

This clonotype came up a few times. V gene TRBV4-3 combines with J gene TRBJ2-3; D unresolved. V lost 0 bases, J lost 0 bases, and 7 bases lay in between. Germline V gives CDR1 LGHNA, CDR2 YSLEER. This CDR3 is built from 15 residues. This CDR3 is CASSQDRHSTDTQYF. Here the CDR3 DNA reads TGCGCCAGCAGCCAAGATCGTCACAGCACAGATACGCAGTATTTT.

CDR3 loop: CASSLGAAGVTYEQYF. The DNA for the CDR3 is TGTGCCAGCAGCCTAGGGGCAGCGGGAGTAACCTACGAGCAGTACTTC. The chain links TRBV4-2 to TRBJ2-7; 8 bases fit TRBD2. The germline CDR1 and CDR2 sequences are LGHNA and YNFKEQ. This CDR3 comprises 16 residues. Trimming cost V 4 bases and J 2 bases; bases outside gene matches: 10.

This clonotype was found a few times. The rearrangement links TRBV7-9 to TRBJ1-1; possible D gene TRBD1, 5 bases. This CDR3 is 14 amino acids long. The ends were cut back, 1 base at V and 4 bases at J, with 10 bases in the middle. Germline values: CDR1 SEHNR, CDR2 FQNEAQ (reference sequence). This CDR3 is CASSLEGRITEAFF. CDR3 coding DNA: TGTGCCAGCAGCTTAGAGGGGAGGATCACTGAAGCTTTCTTT.

There are a few counts of this clonotype. The J gene is TRBJ2-3, the V gene TRBV6-5, with 7 bases that match TRBD2. This CDR3 spans 15 amino acids. V trimming: 4 bases; J trimming: 2 bases; junction bases outside the gene matches: 6. Per germline, CDR1 MNHEY and CDR2 SVGAGI. The CDR3 region has the DNA TGTGCCAGCAGTTCGAGCGGGGCCACCACAGATACGCAGTATTTT. This gives the protein CASSSSGATTDTQYF.

The chain couples TRBV6-6 to TRBJ2-7; the D gene is possibly TRBD1 (6 bases). Between the trimmed V and J ends, which lost 9 bases and 0 bases, there was a span of 12 bases. Germline V gives CDR1 MNHNY, CDR2 SVGAGI (reference sequence). There are 13 residues in the CDR3. The CDR3 loop is CASSGQLSYEQYF. The CDR3 nucleotides are TGTGCCAGTTCAGGACAGCTCTCCTACGAGCAGTACTTC.

This clonotype turned up a few times. The gene calls are TRBV24-1 and TRBJ2-3; TRBD1 matches 7 bases. Germline CDR1 KGHDR, CDR2 SFDVKD. V shed 7 bases, J shed 4 bases, and the junction held 10 bases outside the gene matches. CDR3 size: 15 residues. CDR3 in amino acids: CATSRDRGSSDTQYF. The CDR3 DNA sequence: TGTGCCACCAGCCGGGACAGAGGGTCATCAGATACGCAGTATTTT.

This rearrangement joins TRBV4-3 to TRBJ2-7; possibly TRBD1 for D (6 bases). CDR1 and CDR2 from the germline V gene are LGHNA and YSLEER. Trimming took off 4 bases at V and 1 base at J, with 11 bases between the two ends. The CDR3 extends over 14 amino acids. CDR3 in amino acids: CASSRAGASYEQYF. The CDR3 coding sequence is TGCGCCAGCAGCCGGGCAGGGGCGTCCTACGAGCAGTACTTC.

V and J are TRBV7-9 and TRBJ1-2; D is unclear. This CDR3 contains 15 residues. V shed 5 bases and J shed 6 bases, with 19 bases lying between them. The germline V gene has CDR1 SEHNR and CDR2 FQNEAQ (reference sequence). CDR3 amino acids: CASSRLRGNEDGYTF. The CDR3 DNA reads TGTGCCAGCAGCCGCCTTAGAGGGAACGAGGATGGCTACACCTTC.

Ten or more counts support this clonotype. A junction boundary mismatches the germline segment, possibly from a read error. This chain uses TRBV5-1 with TRBJ2-5, with 10 bases fitting TRBD1. The germline V gene has CDR1 SGHRS and CDR2 YFSETQ. This CDR3 spans 15 amino acids. This CDR3 is CASSLAGTGEETQYF. In DNA, the CDR3 is TGTGCCAGCAGCTTAGCCGGGACAGGGGAAGAGACCCAGTACTTC.

The J gene is TRBJ1-2, the V gene TRBV6-5; D remains ambiguous. This CDR3 contains 14 residues. Germline CDR1 MNHEY, CDR2 SVGAGI. Trimming removed 0 bases at V and 5 bases at J, with 10 bases between. The CDR3 spells CASSYSRVWYGYTF. The CDR3 bases are TGTGCCAGCAGTTACTCGCGGGTATGGTATGGCTACACCTTC.

DNA of the CDR3: TGCGCCAGCAGCTTGGTGGAGGGGGGCGGCACAGATACGCAGTATTTT. Residues: CASSLVEGGGTDTQYF. J is TRBJ2-3 and V is TRBV5-1; the D call may be TRBD1 or TRBD2 (6 bases each). V was trimmed by 0 bases and J by 1 base, leaving 12 bases between them. The CDR3 has 16 amino acids. Germline CDR1 and CDR2: SGHRS and YFSETQ.

The chain links TRBV28 to TRBJ1-6; D unclear. The CDR3 runs 11 residues. V shed 4 bases and J shed 18 bases, with 13 bases lying between them. From germline, CDR1 is MDHEN and CDR2 SYDVKM. The CDR3 bases are TGTGCCAGCAGTTCATCCTTCCGGCCCCACTTT. Residues: CASSSSFRPHF.

Here the CDR3 reads CASSLEGQTPSLHF. The CDR3 nucleotides read TGTGCCAGCAGCTTAGAGGGACAAACCCCGTCCCTCCACTTT. This chain links TRBV7-9 with TRBJ1-6; tentatively, D is TRBD1 (6 bases). Germline CDR1 SEHNR, CDR2 FQNEAQ (reference sequence). This CDR3 has 14 amino acids. V was trimmed by 1 base and J by 14 bases, leaving 15 bases between them.

This clonotype has just a few counts. The J gene is TRBJ2-2, the V gene TRBV23-1; 8 bases line up with TRBD2. TRBV23-1 falls under the ORF class, with uncertain function. The length of the CDR3 is 17 residues. Unmatched junction bases numbered 9, after V lost 4 bases and J lost 2 bases. CDR3: CASSLEAGAENTGELFF. CDR3 nucleotide sequence: TGCGCCAGCAGTCTAGAAGCGGGAGCCGAAAACACCGGGGAGCTGTTTTTT.

This clonotype appeared a few times. The chain carries TRBV5-1 and TRBJ2-5; possible D gene TRBD1, 5 bases. This CDR3 region has 13 residues. Germline loops: CDR1 SGHRS, CDR2 YFSETQ. V was pared by 4 bases and J by 5 bases, with 12 bases between. The CDR3 loop is CASSPTAFETQYF. DNA of the CDR3: TGCGCCAGCAGCCCGACAGCTTTCGAGACCCAGTACTTC. Variable domain in full (rest from reference TRBV5-1 and TRBJ2-5): KAGVTQTPRYLIKTRGQQVTLSCSPISGHRSVSWYQQTPGQGLQFLFEYFSETQRNKGNFPGRFSGRQFSNSRSEMNVSTLELGDSALYLCASSPTAFETQYFGPGTRLLVL.

This clonotype was found a few times. The V and J genes are TRBV6-4 and TRBJ2-3; D uncertain. CDR1 and CDR2 from the germline V gene are MRHNA and SNTAGT. This CDR3 region has 14 residues. V lost 4 bases to trimming and J lost 1 base, with 9 bases between them. CDR3 sequence (DNA): TGTGCCAGCAGTGCGGAGTATGGCACAGATACGCAGTATTTT. Encoded protein: CASSAEYGTDTQYF.

The chain carries TRBV4-1 and TRBJ2-1; the D gene is possibly TRBD1 (6 bases). This CDR3 comprises 16 residues. From germline, CDR1 is MGHRA and CDR2 YSYEKL. V shed 0 bases and J shed 9 bases, with 18 bases lying between them. The CDR3 spells CASSQDPQTGYFEQFF. Written as DNA, the CDR3 is TGCGCCAGCAGCCAAGACCCCCAAACAGGGTACTTTGAGCAGTTCTTC.

This clonotype was counted ten times or more. The V and J genes are TRBV5-1 and TRBJ1-1; 7 bases line up with TRBD1. The CDR3 is 15 amino acids. V lost 0 bases and J lost 0; bases outside the gene matches: 2. Germline CDR1 reads SGHRS; CDR2 reads YFSETQ. This CDR3 is CASSLGDSMNTEAFF. The DNA of the CDR3 is TGCGCCAGCAGCTTGGGGGACAGTATGAACACTGAAGCTTTCTTT.

This clonotype showed up just a few times. The gene calls are TRBV6-1 and TRBJ1-5; 8 bases fit TRBD1. Germline V gives CDR1 MNHNS, CDR2 SASEGT. The CDR3 has 18 residues. V lost 6 bases, J lost 0 bases, and 13 bases stayed unmatched. The DNA for the CDR3 is TGTGCCAGCAGCTCTTCCCAGGGGGCAACGATTAGCAATCAGCCCCAGCATTTT. It codes for CASSSSQGATISNQPQHF.

The V and J genes are TRBV7-2 and TRBJ1-6; TRBD1 matches at 9 bases. CDR1 and CDR2 (germline): SGHTA, FQGNSA. V lost 4 bases and J lost 4; bases outside the gene matches: 5. The CDR3 contains 16 residues. In DNA form, the CDR3 reads TGTGCCAGCAGCTCGGGACAGGGACTTTATAATTCACCCCTCCACTTT. It encodes CASSSGQGLYNSPLHF. The full variable domain, completed using reference TRBV7-2 and TRBJ1-6, is GAGVSQSPSNKVTEKGKDVELRCDPISGHTALYWYRQSLGQGLEFLIYFQGNSAPDKSGLPSDRFSAERTGGSVSTLTIQRTQQEDSAVYLCASSSGQGLYNSPLHFGNGTRLTVT.

This clonotype came up a few times. The rearrangement uses TRBV10-3 and TRBJ2-7; D not resolved. The V end was cut by 0 bases, the J end by 0 bases, with 6 bases between. Germline V gene sequence: CDR1 ENHRY, CDR2 SYGVKD. This CDR3 spans 14 amino acids. CDR3: CAISESGSSYEQYF. CDR3 coding DNA: TGTGCCATCAGTGAGTCCGGATCCTCCTACGAGCAGTACTTC.

Regarding this clonotype: Relative to the germline gene, one junction end is altered; a read error may explain this. V usage is TRBV18 and J usage is TRBJ1-4; 7 positions agree with TRBD1. Germline CDR1 KGHSH, CDR2 LQKENI. The CDR3 has 15 residues. The chain's CDR3 is CASSPRTGVDDKLFF. The CDR3 coding sequence is TGTGCCAGCTCACCCAGGACAGGAGTAGATGACAAACTGTTTTTT.

This clonotype was observed a handful of times. V usage is TRBV6-1 and J usage is TRBJ2-1, with D possibly being TRBD1 (5 bases). Germline loops: CDR1 MNHNS, CDR2 SASEGT. With 2 bases removed from V and 9 bases from J, the gap between germline ends came to 11 bases. This CDR3 spans 13 amino acids. CDR3 nucleotide sequence: TGTGCCAGCAGTGAATGTAGGGGATGTGAGCAGTTCTTC. Translating gives CASSECRGCEQFF.

This chain connects TRBV27 to TRBJ2-5, with a possible D match to TRBD1 (5 bases). In germline, CDR1 is MNHEY, CDR2 SMNVEV (reference sequence). The CDR3 loop spans 13 amino acids. V was clipped by 5 bases and J by 5 bases, with 12 bases between them. CDR3 amino acids: CASSPAAGETQYF. The DNA of the CDR3 is TGTGCCAGCAGTCCGGCGGCAGGGGAGACCCAGTACTTC.

The sample holds a few counts of this clonotype. The genes are TRBV9 and TRBJ2-3, with 7 bases that match TRBD2. V was clipped by 7 bases and J by 0 bases; unmatched bases: 8. Germline V gene sequence: CDR1 SGDLS, CDR2 YYNGEE. CDR3 length: 15 amino acids. The CDR3 loop is CASGTIAASTDTQYF. CDR3 in DNA: TGTGCCAGCGGGACTATAGCGGCTAGCACAGATACGCAGTATTTT.

The table lists this clonotype with a count of one. The chain recombines TRBV27 with TRBJ1-1; D unclear. V lost 8 bases, J lost 1 base, and 11 bases lay in between. Germline assignment: CDR1 MNHEY and CDR2 SMNVEV (reference sequence). The CDR3 is made up of 13 amino acids. CDR3 coding DNA: TGTGCCAGCCGATTTTGGGAGAACACTGAAGCTTTCTTT. Encoded protein: CASRFWENTEAFF.